The present T cell receptor beta chain was sequenced within a study of T cell responses to AZD1222 COVID-19 vaccine. For the study at large: Samples with a second dose at about 4 or about 12 weeks were pooled together. General study findings and limits: Nearly half of spike-specific TCRs reportedly target unmutated variant regions. Among those given AZD1222, only five or six were seropositive at baseline. Spike-specific TCR breadth and depth grew following two AZD1222 doses.

The table came from immunoSEQ multiplex PCR; TCRdb's copy has only in-frame clones and leaves some out. Counted here are 80,000 to 90,000 clones, approximately 89% occurring once; the ten biggest clones make up approximately 2.1%. In the case of this clone: Its antigen is not identified.

This CDR3 has 21 amino acids. The J gene is TRBJ1-1, the V gene TRBV12-2; the table gives TRBD1 as D, unverified against the DNA. TRBV12-2 is classified as a pseudogene. The sequenced sample was peripheral blood, obtained on day 0 of AZD1222 vaccination. This clonotype was sampled from an adult in good health. CDR3 region: CASRLRAKRWGLDQPNTEAFF. The CDR3 DNA follows: TGTGCAAGTCGCTTAAGGGCGAAGAGGTGGGGGCTAGACCAGCCGAACACTGAAGCTTTCTTT.